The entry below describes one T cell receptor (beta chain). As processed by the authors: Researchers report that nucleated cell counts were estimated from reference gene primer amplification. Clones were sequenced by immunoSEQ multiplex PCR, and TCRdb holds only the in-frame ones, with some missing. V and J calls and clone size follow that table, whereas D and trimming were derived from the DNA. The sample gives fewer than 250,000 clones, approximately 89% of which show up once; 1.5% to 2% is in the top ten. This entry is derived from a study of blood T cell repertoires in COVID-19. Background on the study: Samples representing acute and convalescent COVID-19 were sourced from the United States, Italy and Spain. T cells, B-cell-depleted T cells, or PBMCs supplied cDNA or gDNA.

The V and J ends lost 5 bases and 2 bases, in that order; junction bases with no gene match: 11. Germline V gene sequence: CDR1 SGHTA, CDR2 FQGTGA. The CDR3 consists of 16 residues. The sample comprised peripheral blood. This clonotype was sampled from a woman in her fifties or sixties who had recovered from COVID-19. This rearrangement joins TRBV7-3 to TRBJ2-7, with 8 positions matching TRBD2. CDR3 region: CASSPSPTSVTYEQYF. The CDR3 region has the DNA TGTGCCAGCAGCCCCTCCCCGACTAGCGTCACCTACGAGCAGTACTTC. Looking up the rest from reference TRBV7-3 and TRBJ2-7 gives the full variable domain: GAGVSQTPSNKVTEKGKYVELRCDPISGHTALYWYRQSLGQGPEFLIYFQGTGAADDSGLPNDRFFAVRPEGSVSTLKIQRTERGDSAVYLCASSPSPTSVTYEQYFGPGTRLTVT.